This T cell receptor (beta chain) was sequenced during a study of cytomegalovirus exposure and HLA in healthy donors. This clone was seen only once. Its antigen is not known. The CDR3 loop spans 15 amino acids. The germline V gene has CDR1 KGHSH and CDR2 LQKENI. Trimming took 4 bases from V and 3 from J, leaving 16 bases between them. Profiled with immunoSEQ multiplex PCR; TCRdb holds only in-frame clones, not every one. The table lists approximately 270,000 clones, roughly 85% of them singletons. The donors were part of the validation cohort of 100 to 150 subjects. That cohort was separate from the first cohort, which comprised roughly 670 subjects. Study outcomes and limitations: Through in vitro validation, three CMV-associated chains were shown to be specific for CMV antigens. Reports credit the classifier with highly specific, highly sensitive diagnosis of cytomegalovirus status. Researchers counted 180 or so TCR beta chains as cytomegalovirus-associated.

This TCR came from a woman between 18 and 30 years old in good health and CMV-seronegative. The sequenced sample was PBMCs. The chain combines TRBV18 with TRBJ2-7; D possibly corresponds to TRBD1 (5 bases). CDR3 DNA sequence: TGTGCCAGCTCACAAGGACACACCCTGGGCTACGAGCAGTACTTC. This gives the protein CASSQGHTLGYEQYF.